The 19 T cell receptor beta chains below come from one sample, sequenced in a study of circulating tumor DNA in untreated peripheral T-cell lymphoma. Sequencing used immunoSEQ multiplex PCR; TCRdb keeps in-frame clones, though not all of them. The sample has over a thousand clones; 69% are singletons. Sample: cell-free DNA from blood serum. The receptors derive from a human donor with peripheral T-cell lymphoma.

The J gene is TRBJ1-6, the V gene TRBV5-1; D gene unclear. The CDR3 contains 13 residues. The V gene's germline CDR1 is SGHRS and CDR2 YFSETQ. V was trimmed by 1 base and J by 8 bases, leaving 7 bases between them. The CDR3 sequence is CASSLITDSPLHF. The CDR3 coding sequence is TGCGCCAGCAGCTTGATTACAGATTCACCCCTCCACTTT.

V is TRBV10-3 and J is TRBJ2-2; D perhaps matches TRBD2 (6 bases). CDR3 length: 15 amino acids. Germline CDR1 ENHRY, CDR2 SYGVKD. Trimming stripped 4 bases from V and 0 bases from J, with 9 bases between. CDR3 region: CAISVEGANTGELFF. The DNA of the CDR3 is TGTGCCATCAGTGTGGAGGGAGCGAACACCGGGGAGCTGTTTTTT.

For the CDR3, the DNA is TGCAGCGTTGAAGGAGGGAACACTGAAGCTTTCTTT. It encodes CSVEGGNTEAFF. The chain links TRBV29-1 to TRBJ1-1; D unresolved. V dropped 1 base and J dropped 1 base, with 4 bases sitting between them. Germline V CDR1 and CDR2: SQVTM, ANQGSEA. This CDR3 is built from 12 residues.

This clone was detected once. CDR3 DNA: TGTGCCAGCAGTCTCCCCCAAGAGACCCAGTACTTC. The encoded protein is CASSLPQETQYF. The chain couples TRBV28 to TRBJ2-5, with D hard to call. V was trimmed by 5 bases and J by 1 base, leaving 5 bases between them. From germline, CDR1 is MDHEN and CDR2 SYDVKM. This CDR3 is 12 amino acids long. Complete variable domain (other parts from reference TRBV28 and TRBJ2-5): DVKVTQSSRYLVKRTGEKVFLECVQDMDHENMFWYRQDPGLGLRLIYFSYDVKMKEKGDIPEGYSVSREKKERFSLILESASTNQTSMYLCASSLPQETQYFGPGTRLLVL.

The gene calls are TRBV21-1 and TRBJ1-5; whether TRBD1, the table's D call, matches the DNA was not checked. TRBV21-1 is recorded as a pseudogene. CDR3 length equals 19 residues. The CDR3: CASSKTRDRLVLSNQPQHF. CDR3 DNA: TGTGCCAGCAGCAAAACTCGGGACAGGTTGGTGCTGAGCAATCAGCCCCAGCATTTT.

This chain uses TRBV10-3 with TRBJ2-2; tentative D call: TRBD2 (5 bases). The CDR3 extends over 17 amino acids. Germline values: CDR1 ENHRY, CDR2 SYGVKD. The ends were cut back, 3 bases at V and 6 bases at J, with 20 bases in the middle. CDR3 protein: CAISDHWKDSRAGELFF. CDR3 DNA: TGTGCCATCAGTGACCACTGGAAGGACTCACGGGCCGGGGAGCTGTTTTTT.

This clone was seen a single time. This sequence joins TRBV9 and TRBJ1-5; D uncertain. Germline CDR1 reads SGDLS; CDR2 reads YYNGEE. The CDR3 consists of 9 residues. V lost 8 bases and J lost 9, with 6 bases in between. The CDR3 DNA reads as TGTGCCAGGGCAGTGCCCCAGCATTTT. Its protein product is CARAVPQHF. Drawing the rest from reference TRBV9 and TRBJ1-5, the complete variable domain is DSGVTQTPKHLITATGQRVTLRCSPRSGDLSVYWYQQSLDQGLQFLIQYYNGEERAKGNILERFSAQQFPDLHSELNLSSLELGDSALYFCARAVPQHFGDGTRLSIL.

This clone showed up just a few times. CDR3 in DNA: TGTGCCAGCAGCCCAGGCTTTGGGGGGACAGATACGCAGTATTTT. Amino acids: CASSPGFGGTDTQYF. The chain links TRBV7-3 to TRBJ2-3, with TRBD2 as a possible D gene (6 bases). The germline CDR1 and CDR2 sequences are SGHTA and FQGTGA. The CDR3 extends over 15 amino acids. The V end was cut by 5 bases, the J end by 3 bases, with 15 bases between.

The chain joins TRBV5-6 to TRBJ2-1; 7 bases agree with TRBD1. Trimming removed 4 bases from V and 2 bases from J; junction bases left unmatched: 12. The CDR3 is made up of 17 amino acids. CDR1 and CDR2 (germline): SGHDT, YYEEEE. The CDR3 region is CASSMLVGDSAYNEQFF. The CDR3 DNA reads as TGTGCCAGCAGCATGTTGGTGGGGGACAGCGCCTACAATGAGCAGTTCTTC. Together with reference TRBV5-6 and TRBJ2-1, the CDR3 gives the full variable domain: DAGVTQSPTHLIKTRGQQVTLRCSPKSGHDTVSWYQQALGQGPQFIFQYYEEEERQRGNFPDRFSGHQFPNYSSELNVNALLLGDSALYLCASSMLVGDSAYNEQFFGPGTRLTVL.

The rearrangement links TRBV4-1 to TRBJ2-1; 11 bases fit TRBD2. CDR1 MGHRA and CDR2 YSYEKL come from the germline V gene. Trimming cost V 0 bases and J 4 bases; bases outside gene matches: 5. This CDR3 is built from 17 residues. CDR3 protein: CASSQDLLAGGYNEQFF. CDR3 bases: TGCGCCAGCAGCCAAGATCTCCTAGCGGGGGGTTACAATGAGCAGTTCTTC.

This clone was observed a handful of times. This chain links TRBV9 with TRBJ2-2; D may be TRBD1 (6 bases). V was pared by 1 base and J by 1 base, with 8 bases between. This CDR3 has 15 amino acids. Germline loops: CDR1 SGDLS, CDR2 YYNGEE. Written as DNA, the CDR3 is TGTGCCAGCAGCGTATCAGGGGAGAACACCGGGGAGCTGTTTTTT. It translates to CASSVSGENTGELFF.

The V call is TRBV5-4, the J call TRBJ2-1; 9 positions match TRBD2. The CDR3 is 15 amino acids. V was pared by 0 bases and J by 3 bases, with 1 base of the junction left unmatched. Germline V gene data show CDR1 as SGHNT and CDR2 as YYREEE (reference sequence). The CDR3 here is CASSLGLADYNEQFF. The CDR3 DNA follows: TGTGCCAGCAGCTTGGGACTAGCGGACTACAATGAGCAGTTCTTC.

This chain connects TRBV30 to TRBJ1-4; 7 bases are a match to TRBD1. The CDR3 runs to 14 residues. Germline V gene data show CDR1 as GTSNPN and CDR2 as SVGIG (reference sequence). The CDR3 sequence: CARPDRLYNEKLFF. The DNA for the CDR3 is TGTGCTCGCCCGGACAGGCTATATAATGAAAAACTGTTTTTT.

The chain combines TRBV5-6 with TRBJ2-7, with D maybe TRBD1 (6 bases). The CDR3 totals 13 residues. V dropped 3 bases and J dropped 4 bases, with 11 bases sitting between them. Germline loops: CDR1 SGHDT, CDR2 YYEEEE. The CDR3 sequence is CASSSTGFYEQYF. CDR3 nucleotide sequence: TGTGCCAGCAGCTCGACAGGATTTTACGAGCAGTACTTC.

The rearrangement joins TRBV5-1 to TRBJ1-1; 8 nucleotides match TRBD1. This CDR3 contains 15 residues. Germline V lookup: CDR1 SGHRS, CDR2 YFSETQ. V was pared by 3 bases and J by 0 bases, with 4 bases of the junction left unmatched. The CDR3 loop is CASSYRQGLNTEAFF. The CDR3 coding sequence is TGCGCCAGCAGCTACCGACAGGGGTTGAACACTGAAGCTTTCTTT.

This chain connects TRBV6-5 to TRBJ2-3; a weak D match, TRBD2 (5 bases). From germline, CDR1 is MNHEY and CDR2 SVGAGI. The V and J ends lost 5 bases and 12 bases respectively, with 21 bases between them. The CDR3 extends over 14 amino acids. The CDR3 sequence is CASSAREPYRTQYF. The DNA of the CDR3 is TGTGCCAGCAGTGCCCGGGAACCCTATCGTACCCAGTATTTT.

The chain joins TRBV5-1 to TRBJ2-3; D is undetermined. CDR1 is SGHRS, CDR2 YFSETQ, per germline. V was cut by 10 bases and J by 0 bases, with 3 bases left in between. The CDR3 is 10 amino acids. DNA for the CDR3: TGCGCCTCTAGCACAGATACGCAGTATTTT. Translation: CASSTDTQYF. Filled out from reference TRBV5-1 and TRBJ2-3, the complete variable domain reads KAGVTQTPRYLIKTRGQQVTLSCSPISGHRSVSWYQQTPGQGLQFLFEYFSETQRNKGNFPGRFSGRQFSNSRSEMNVSTLELGDSALYLCASSTDTQYFGPGTRLTVL.

This chain uses TRBV5-1 with TRBJ1-1; D remains ambiguous. V was trimmed by 2 bases and J by 2 bases, leaving 16 bases between them. The CDR3 sequence is 16 residues long. CDR1 is SGHRS and CDR2 is YFSETQ in the germline V gene. The CDR3 here is CASSFGGSLQNTEAFF. CDR3 nucleotides: TGCGCCAGCAGCTTTGGAGGTTCTTTGCAAAACACTGAAGCTTTCTTT.

The chain combines TRBV5-1 with TRBJ2-1; no definite D call. Germline CDR1 and CDR2: SGHRS and YFSETQ. The V and J ends lost 5 bases and 10 bases respectively, with 10 bases between them. The length of the CDR3 is 11 residues. The CDR3 bases are TGCGCCAGCAGTAACCCGAAAGAGCAGTTCTTC. Its protein is CASSNPKEQFF. The full variable domain, rest sourced from reference TRBV5-1 and TRBJ2-1, is KAGVTQTPRYLIKTRGQQVTLSCSPISGHRSVSWYQQTPGQGLQFLFEYFSETQRNKGNFPGRFSGRQFSNSRSEMNVSTLELGDSALYLCASSNPKEQFFGPGTRLTVL.